Presented here are 10 T cell receptor beta chains from one specimen sequenced in a study of radiation and T cells in renal cell carcinoma (TCRdb year 2020). The time point label, read with the paper, signifies: baseline pretreatment blood. The treatment or condition label on this specimen signifies: 15 Gy SBRT to primary tumor, nephrectomy 4 weeks later. The library came from the immunoSEQ multiplex PCR assay. Here the immuneACCESS table is served through TCRdb, limited to in-frame sequences with V and J called. Missing clones are a known gap in these copies; in checked studies unresolved V genes cover under half, and the rest lacks a known reason. This sample lists about 130,000 clones; around nine tenths were detected once. The ten largest clones add up to 12% of the sample. The sequencing used blood, collected from a patient whose treatment included radiotherapy and nephrectomy. Source of these receptors: a woman aged 45-65 years with renal cell carcinoma.

The rearrangement links TRBV7-2 to TRBJ2-3; TRBD1 aligns across 8 bases. Germline V lookup: CDR1 SGHTA, CDR2 FQGNSA. Trimming at V came to 4 bases and at J to 6 bases, leaving 12 bases not matched to a gene. The CDR3 sequence is 16 residues long. For the CDR3, the DNA is TGTGCCAGCAGCTGGCAAACCGGACAGGGAAGGGATACGCAGTATTTT. Amino acids: CASSWQTGQGRDTQYF.

This chain links TRBV5-1 with TRBJ2-3; 8 bases are shared with TRBD1. The germline V gene encodes CDR1 SGHRS and CDR2 YFSETQ. The CDR3 spans 16 residues. With 0 bases clipped from V and 2 bases from J, the junction kept 5 bases outside the gene matches. The CDR3 DNA is TGCGCCAGCAGCTTGGCCGGGACAGGCAACACAGATACGCAGTATTTT. Translated: CASSLAGTGNTDTQYF.

V and J are TRBV6-1 and TRBJ1-1; D unclear. This CDR3 is 13 amino acids long. The V and J ends lost 4 bases and 2 bases respectively, with 8 bases between them. CDR1 and CDR2 (germline): MNHNS, SASEGT. CDR3 coding DNA: TGTGCCAGCAGTGTTGGCCTTAACACTGAAGCTTTCTTT. Translation: CASSVGLNTEAFF.

The chain recombines TRBV7-9 with TRBJ1-1; no clear D. Germline V gene data show CDR1 as SEHNR and CDR2 as FQNEAQ (reference sequence). The CDR3 loop spans 15 amino acids. Trimming took 1 base from V and 4 from J, leaving 13 bases between them. CDR3 bases: TGTGCCAGCAGCTTAGTTACGGGTACGGGCACTGAAGCTTTCTTT. Protein product: CASSLVTGTGTEAFF. The full variable domain, in which reference TRBV7-9 and TRBJ1-1 provide the parts outside the CDR3, is DTGVSQNPRHKITKRGQNVTFRCDPISEHNRLYWYRQTLGQGPEFLTYFQNEAQLEKSRLLSDRFSAERPKGSFSTLEIQRTEQGDSAMYLCASSLVTGTGTEAFFGQGTRLTVV.

The CDR3: CASSPLGGTYNEQFF. In DNA, the CDR3 is TGTGCCAGCAGCCCACTGGGGGGGACCTACAATGAGCAGTTCTTC. The chain joins TRBV7-2 to TRBJ2-1; 7 bases are a match to TRBD2. Germline trimming cut 5 bases from V and 2 bases from J; bases unmatched to any gene: 6. Per germline, CDR1 SGHTA and CDR2 FQGNSA. CDR3 length: 15 residues.

The chain employs TRBV7-2 and TRBJ1-1; the D is unclear. The CDR3 length is 11 residues. V lost 5 bases and J 3 bases, leaving 4 bases between the germline ends. The germline V gene has CDR1 SGHTA and CDR2 FQGNSA. CDR3 loop: CASSRDTEAFF. CDR3 nucleotide sequence: TGTGCCAGCAGCCGGGACACTGAAGCTTTCTTT.

This clone has just a few counts. The identical CDR3 is also encoded by other nucleotide sequences in the sample. This chain connects TRBV7-9 to TRBJ1-1, with D uncertain. This CDR3 has 14 residues. Germline V gene data show CDR1 as SEHNR and CDR2 as FQNEAQ (reference sequence). V was shortened by 1 base and J by 0 bases, with 6 bases between the two germline ends. The CDR3 loop is CASSLDRLNTEAFF. The CDR3 DNA is TGTGCCAGCAGCTTAGACAGATTGAACACTGAAGCTTTCTTT.

V and J are TRBV7-2 and TRBJ2-5, with 9 bases that match TRBD1. CDR3 length: 15 residues. Germline CDR1 reads SGHTA; CDR2 reads FQGNSA. V lost 5 bases and J lost 3; bases outside the gene matches: 7. DNA for the CDR3: TGTGCCAGCAGCACCTGGACAGGGGCAGAAGAGACCCAGTACTTC. It yields the protein CASSTWTGAEETQYF.

The chain combines TRBV19 with TRBJ2-1, with 9 bases fitting TRBD2. The length of the CDR3 is 15 residues. CDR1 and CDR2 from the germline V gene are LNHDA and SQIVND (reference sequence). J gave up 7 bases and V 7 bases, and 11 bases lay outside the gene matches. This CDR3 is CASIKQRGAENEQFF. The CDR3 DNA is TGTGCCAGTATAAAACAGCGGGGGGCCGAGAATGAGCAGTTCTTC.

The sample holds one count of this clone. The chain is built from TRBV4-2 and TRBJ2-7; 10 nucleotides agree with TRBD1. CDR3 length equals 16 residues. V was clipped by 5 bases and J by 5 bases; unmatched bases: 12. Germline V gene lookup returns CDR1 LGHNA and CDR2 YNFKEQ. CDR3 sequence (DNA): TGTGCCAGCAGCTCCATGCCGAGACAGGGGGCCAACGAGCAGTACTTC. Its protein product is CASSSMPRQGANEQYF.